What follows is one TCR beta chain and its context. Its specificity is unknown. Researchers reported sorting CD4+ naive, central memory, regulatory and stem cell-like memory cells via CD45RO/CCR7/CD25/CD127/CD95/CD27. These data are taken from a study of beta chain features in type 1 diabetes. Study background: Patients looked much like healthy donors when it came to age, gender and cell yields. Study observations and caveats: Small HLA sub-analyses could not settle whether HLA shapes TCRB rearrangement.

V was trimmed by 3 bases and J by 7 bases, leaving 6 bases between them. There are 11 residues in the CDR3. The V gene's germline CDR1 is WSHSY and CDR2 SAAADI. The entirety of the isolated RNA underwent reverse transcription, so expressed TCRB transcripts were sequenced. Clones were sequenced by immunoSEQ multiplex PCR, and TCRdb holds only the in-frame ones, with some missing. The repertoire includes 390,000 or so clones, approximately 15% of them detected once, and about 0.034% sits in the top ten. The chain employs TRBV10-2 and TRBJ1-1; unclear D gene. What was sequenced was naive CD4+ T cells from blood. The origin of this receptor is a young man in good health. The CDR3 DNA reads as TGCGCCAGCAGTGATCTGCTTGAAGCTTTCTTT. This codes for CASSDLLEAFF.